This TCR beta chain was sequenced in a study of cytomegalovirus exposure and HLA in healthy donors. For the study at large: Findings of an earlier analysis included roughly 110 million unique TCR beta sequences from 180 million or so T cells.

CDR1 MNHNS and CDR2 SASEGT come from the germline V gene. CDR3 length: 14 residues. Trimming cost V 2 bases and J 4 bases, with 12 bases left between them. Remarks on this clone: Its antigen is unidentified.

A multiplex PCR was run with 60 Vbeta primers and 13 Jbeta primers. Here immunoSEQ multiplex PCR was the method, and the copy in TCRdb shows in-frame clones only, minus some. Among roughly 200,000 clones listed, around 74% were seen once. Though probably carrying unrecorded immune exposures, donors were nominally healthy at sampling. Regarding the study as a whole: Compared with the roughly 700-donor mean, an Asian-associated ancestry cluster reportedly had fewer N-insertions, according to a later analysis.

Sequencing was performed on PBMCs. The receptor was isolated from a male donor in good health and CMV-seronegative. This chain links TRBV6-1 with TRBJ2-7; tentative D call: TRBD2 (6 bases). The DNA of the CDR3 is TGTGCCAGCAGTGAATCGTGGGGGGATTACGAGCAGTACTTC. It translates to CASSESWGDYEQYF.